A single TCR beta chain is shown here with its context. Its antigen is as yet unknown. Cultured CD4+ T cell DNA was sequenced using the Oncomine TCR Beta short-read assay. TCRdb analysed the PCR reads with MiXCR anew, one entry per CDR3 protein. This sample has roughly 12,000 distinct CDR3 sequences; approximately 60% occur once, and the top ten carry 8.5% to 9.5%. As to treatment: roughly nine-day PBMC culture with coronavirus spike peptide pools or control peptides (ViraFEST assay). Investigators isolated CD4+ T cells by negative selection after about 11 days of culture. The data were taken from a study of vaccination and CD4 T cells after COVID-19. About the research overall: Median time from second vaccine dose to sampling was 60 to 80 days (14 to 241).

The germline V gene has CDR1 KGHSH and CDR2 LQKENI. With V trimmed by 3 bases and J by 6 bases, 3 bases remained unmatched. CDR3 length: 13 residues. This clonotype originated in a human donor who had recovered from COVID-19. Sequenced here: CD4+ T cells from blood, cultured in vitro, sampled before SARS-CoV-2 vaccination. The chain has TRBV18 and TRBJ1-1; TRBD1 agrees at 8 bases. The DNA for the CDR3 is TGTGCCAGCTCACCCAAACAGGGGGCTGAAGCTTTCTTT. Protein sequence: CASSPKQGAEAFF.